Described below is a single T cell receptor beta chain sequence and its context. Its antigen is still unknown. The data originate from a study of identical twins. Study-wide results and limits: Weaker excess twin sharing was seen among beta out-of-frame sequences. In cord blood, abundant beta clonotypes had fewer insertions; memory showed no trend.

Using its own MiXCR run on the 5' RACE reads, TCRdb lists one record per CDR3 protein. The data show fewer than 650,000 distinct CDR3 sequences, roughly 7.1% seen once. This CDR3 spans 14 amino acids. The germline V and J ends were trimmed by 5 bases and 0 bases, with 7 bases remaining between them. Germline lookup yields CDR1 SGHAT and CDR2 FQNNGV. These data were likewise used in another study, on yellow fever vaccine responses in identical twins.

The TCR originated in a young woman in good health. The chain has TRBV11-2 and TRBJ2-2; D gene unclear. Sequences were obtained from PBMCs. CDR3 in DNA: TGTGCCAGCAGCCAACAAGCGAACACCGGGGAGCTGTTTTTT. Protein sequence: CASSQQANTGELFF. The full variable domain, in which reference TRBV11-2 and TRBJ2-2 provide the parts outside the CDR3, is EAGVAQSPRYKIIEKRQSVAFWCNPISGHATLYWYQQILGQGPKLLIQFQNNGVVDDSQLPKDRFSAERLKGVDSTLKIQPAKLEDSAVYLCASSQQANTGELFFGEGSRLTVL.